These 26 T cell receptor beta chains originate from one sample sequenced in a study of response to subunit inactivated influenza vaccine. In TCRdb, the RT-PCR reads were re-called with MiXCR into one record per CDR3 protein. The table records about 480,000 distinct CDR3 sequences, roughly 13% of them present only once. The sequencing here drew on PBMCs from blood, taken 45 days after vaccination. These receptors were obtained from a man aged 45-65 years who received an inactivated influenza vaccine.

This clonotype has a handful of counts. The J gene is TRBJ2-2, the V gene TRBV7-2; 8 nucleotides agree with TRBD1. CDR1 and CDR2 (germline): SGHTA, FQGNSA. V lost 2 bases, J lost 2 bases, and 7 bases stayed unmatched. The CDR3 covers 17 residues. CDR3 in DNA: TGTGCCAGCAGCTTACCCTCGGGACAGGCCAACACCGGGGAGCTGTTTTTT. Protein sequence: CASSLPSGQANTGELFF.

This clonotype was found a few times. Here the CDR3 DNA reads TGTGCCAGTAGTGAAGACAGGTTCCACAATGAGCAGTTCTTC. Translating it yields CASSEDRFHNEQFF. The chain has TRBV19 and TRBJ2-1; a possible D gene is TRBD1 (6 bases). Looked up from germline, CDR1 is LNHDA and CDR2 is SQIVND (reference sequence). V was cut by 5 bases and J by 5 bases, with 13 bases left in between. The CDR3 loop spans 14 amino acids. The full variable domain, rest sourced from reference TRBV19 and TRBJ2-1, is DGGITQSPKYLFRKEGQNVTLSCEQNLNHDAMYWYRQDPGQGLRLIYYSQIVNDFQKGDIAEGYSVSREKKESFPLTVTSAQKNPTAFYLCASSEDRFHNEQFFGPGTRLTVL.

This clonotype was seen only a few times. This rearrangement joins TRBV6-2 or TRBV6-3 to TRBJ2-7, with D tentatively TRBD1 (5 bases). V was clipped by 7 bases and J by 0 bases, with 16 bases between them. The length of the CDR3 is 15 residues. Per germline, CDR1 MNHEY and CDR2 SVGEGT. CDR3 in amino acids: CASTRSRESSYEQYF. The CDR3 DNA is TGTGCCAGCACGCGGTCCAGGGAAAGCTCCTACGAGCAGTACTTC.

CDR3 loop: CASSSWDTQYF. DNA of the CDR3: TGTGCCAGCAGCTCCTGGGATACGCAGTATTTT. The chain combines TRBV7-8 with TRBJ2-3; D is ambiguous. Trimming shortened V by 4 bases and J by 6 bases, and 5 bases separated the two germline ends. The CDR3 spans 11 residues. Per germline, CDR1 SGHVS and CDR2 FQNEAQ.

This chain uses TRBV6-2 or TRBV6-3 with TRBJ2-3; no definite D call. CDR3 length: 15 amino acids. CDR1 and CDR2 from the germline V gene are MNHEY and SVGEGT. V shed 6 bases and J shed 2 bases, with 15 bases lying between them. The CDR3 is CASRSEASPTDTQYF. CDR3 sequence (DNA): TGTGCCAGCAGGAGTGAAGCCAGCCCCACAGATACGCAGTATTTT.

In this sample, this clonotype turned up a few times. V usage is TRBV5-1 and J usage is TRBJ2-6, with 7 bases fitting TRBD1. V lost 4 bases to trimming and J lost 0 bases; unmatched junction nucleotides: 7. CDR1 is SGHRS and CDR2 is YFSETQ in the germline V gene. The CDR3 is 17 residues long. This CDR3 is CASSGTAPSSGANVLTF. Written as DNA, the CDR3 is TGCGCCAGCAGCGGGACAGCCCCTAGCTCTGGGGCCAACGTCCTGACTTTC. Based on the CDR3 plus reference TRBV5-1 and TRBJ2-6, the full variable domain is KAGVTQTPRYLIKTRGQQVTLSCSPISGHRSVSWYQQTPGQGLQFLFEYFSETQRNKGNFPGRFSGRQFSNSRSEMNVSTLELGDSALYLCASSGTAPSSGANVLTFGAGSRLTVL.

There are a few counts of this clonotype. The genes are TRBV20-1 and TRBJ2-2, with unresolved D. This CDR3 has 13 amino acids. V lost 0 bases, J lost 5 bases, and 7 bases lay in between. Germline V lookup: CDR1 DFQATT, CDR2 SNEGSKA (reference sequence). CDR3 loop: CSARDLGTGELFF. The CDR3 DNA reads TGCAGTGCTAGAGATCTGGGAACCGGGGAGCTGTTTTTT.

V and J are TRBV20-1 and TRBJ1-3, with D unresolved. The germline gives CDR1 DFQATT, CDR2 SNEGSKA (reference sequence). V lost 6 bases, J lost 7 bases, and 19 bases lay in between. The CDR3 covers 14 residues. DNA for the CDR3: TGCAGTGCCCGCCTTTTGGGCAGTGGTAACACCATATATTTT. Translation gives CSARLLGSGNTIYF.

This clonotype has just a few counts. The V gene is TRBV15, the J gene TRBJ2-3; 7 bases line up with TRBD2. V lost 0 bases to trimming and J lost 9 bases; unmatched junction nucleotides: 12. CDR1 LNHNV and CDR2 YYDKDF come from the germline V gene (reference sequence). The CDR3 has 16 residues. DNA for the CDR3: TGTGCCACCAGCAGAGATTGGGGGAGGGCCGGTGCCACGCAGTATTTT. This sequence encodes CATSRDWGRAGATQYF.

The DNA for the CDR3 is TGTGCCAGCAGCCAAGGGGGGGCCAGGACAACCCGGTATTTT. Translation gives CASSQGGARTTRYF. V usage is TRBV11-3 and J usage is TRBJ2-3; D possibly corresponds to TRBD2 (7 bases). Between the trimmed V and J ends, which lost 5 bases and 14 bases, there was a span of 23 bases. Per the germline V gene, CDR1 is SGHNT and CDR2 is YENEEA. This CDR3 spans 14 amino acids.

The CDR3 loop reads CSVDYRGRIEGYTF. CDR3 in DNA: TGCAGCGTTGATTACAGGGGAAGGATTGAGGGCTACACCTTC. This chain uses TRBV29-1 with TRBJ1-2; 7 bases map to TRBD1. This CDR3 has 14 amino acids. The germline gives CDR1 SQVTM, CDR2 ANQGSEA. V lost 3 bases to trimming and J lost 8 bases; unmatched junction nucleotides: 12.

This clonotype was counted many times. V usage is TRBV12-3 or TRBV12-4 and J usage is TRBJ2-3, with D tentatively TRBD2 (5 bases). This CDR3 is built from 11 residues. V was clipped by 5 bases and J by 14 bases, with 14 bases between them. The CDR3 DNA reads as TGTGCCAGCAGTCGTAGCGCAAGTCCGTATTTT. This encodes CASSRSASPYF.

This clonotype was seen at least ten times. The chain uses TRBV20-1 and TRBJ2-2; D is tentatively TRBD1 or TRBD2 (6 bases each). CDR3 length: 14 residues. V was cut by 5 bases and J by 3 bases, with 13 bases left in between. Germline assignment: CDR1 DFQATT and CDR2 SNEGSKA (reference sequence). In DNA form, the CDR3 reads TGCAGTGCTTCGGGGGACACTTACACCGGGGAGCTGTTTTTT. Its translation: CSASGDTYTGELFF.

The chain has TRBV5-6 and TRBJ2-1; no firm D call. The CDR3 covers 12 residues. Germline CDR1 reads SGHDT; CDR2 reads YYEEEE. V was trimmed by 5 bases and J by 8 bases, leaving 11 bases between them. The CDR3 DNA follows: TGTGCCAGCAGGCCTGTATCCCATGAGCAGTTCTTC. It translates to CASRPVSHEQFF.

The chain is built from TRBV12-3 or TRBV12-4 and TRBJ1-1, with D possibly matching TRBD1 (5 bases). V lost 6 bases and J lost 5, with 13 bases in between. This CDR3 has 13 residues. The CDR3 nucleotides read TGTGCCAGCAGGTCGGGGGGACCTACTGAAGCTTTCTTT. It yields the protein CASRSGGPTEAFF.

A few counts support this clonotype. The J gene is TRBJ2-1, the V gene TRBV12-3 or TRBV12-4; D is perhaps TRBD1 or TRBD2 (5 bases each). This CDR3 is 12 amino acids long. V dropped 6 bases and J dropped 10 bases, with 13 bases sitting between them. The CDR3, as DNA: TGTGCCAGCAGCTCCGGGGCCGCGGAGCAGTTCTTC. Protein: CASSSGAAEQFF.

The chain's CDR3 is CASSPRPGGNEKLFF. Written as DNA, the CDR3 is TGCGCCAGCAGCCCACGCCCAGGGGGTAATGAAAAACTGTTTTTT. The chain carries TRBV4-3 and TRBJ1-4, with 7 bases fitting TRBD1. The CDR3 consists of 15 residues. V shed 4 bases and J 4 bases; nucleotides not matched to a gene: 6. Germline V gives CDR1 LGHNA, CDR2 YSLEER.

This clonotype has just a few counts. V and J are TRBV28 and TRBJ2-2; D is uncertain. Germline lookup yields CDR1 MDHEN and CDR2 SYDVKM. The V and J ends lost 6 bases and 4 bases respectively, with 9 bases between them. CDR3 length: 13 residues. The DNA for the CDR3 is TGTGCCAGCAGATCCTTTCGCACCGGGGAGCTGTTTTTT. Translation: CASRSFRTGELFF.

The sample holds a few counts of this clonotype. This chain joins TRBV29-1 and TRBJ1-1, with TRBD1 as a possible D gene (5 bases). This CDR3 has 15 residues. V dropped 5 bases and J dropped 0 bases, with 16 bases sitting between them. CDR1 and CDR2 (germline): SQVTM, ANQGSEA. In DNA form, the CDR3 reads TGCAGCGTTTCCGGGACGCAAGCTTTGAACACTGAAGCTTTCTTT. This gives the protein CSVSGTQALNTEAFF.

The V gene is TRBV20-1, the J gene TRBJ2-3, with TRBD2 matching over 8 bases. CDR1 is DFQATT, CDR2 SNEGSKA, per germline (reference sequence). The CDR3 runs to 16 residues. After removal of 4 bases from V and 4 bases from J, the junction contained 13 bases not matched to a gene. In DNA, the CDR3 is TGCAGTGCTACCCTCTTCGGGACTAGTCATGCAGATACGCAGTATTTT. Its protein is CSATLFGTSHADTQYF.

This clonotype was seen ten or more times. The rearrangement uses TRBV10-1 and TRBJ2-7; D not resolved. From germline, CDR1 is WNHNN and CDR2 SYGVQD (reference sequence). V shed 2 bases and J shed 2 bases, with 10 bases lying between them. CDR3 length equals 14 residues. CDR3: CASSEVFRPYEQYF. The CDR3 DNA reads TGCGCCAGCAGTGAGGTATTCCGACCCTACGAGCAGTACTTC.

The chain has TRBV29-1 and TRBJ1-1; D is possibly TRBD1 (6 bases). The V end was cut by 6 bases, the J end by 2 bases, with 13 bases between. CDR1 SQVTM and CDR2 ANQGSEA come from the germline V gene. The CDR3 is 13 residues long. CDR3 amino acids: CSVGTRTNTEAFF. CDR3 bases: TGCAGCGTAGGGACAAGGACAAACACTGAAGCTTTCTTT.

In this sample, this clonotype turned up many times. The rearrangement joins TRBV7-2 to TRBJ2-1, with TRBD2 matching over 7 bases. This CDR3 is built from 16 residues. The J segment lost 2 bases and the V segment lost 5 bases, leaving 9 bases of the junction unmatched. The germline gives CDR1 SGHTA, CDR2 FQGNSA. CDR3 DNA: TGTGCCAGCAGCCTTATAGCGGGTACAACCTACAATGAGCAGTTCTTC. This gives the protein CASSLIAGTTYNEQFF.

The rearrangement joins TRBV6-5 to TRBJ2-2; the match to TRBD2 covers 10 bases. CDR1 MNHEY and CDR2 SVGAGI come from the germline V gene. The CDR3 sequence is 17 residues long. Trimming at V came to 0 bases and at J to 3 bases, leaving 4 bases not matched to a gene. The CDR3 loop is CASSYSRLAGDTGELFF. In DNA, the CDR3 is TGTGCCAGCAGTTACTCGAGGCTAGCGGGAGACACCGGGGAGCTGTTTTTT.

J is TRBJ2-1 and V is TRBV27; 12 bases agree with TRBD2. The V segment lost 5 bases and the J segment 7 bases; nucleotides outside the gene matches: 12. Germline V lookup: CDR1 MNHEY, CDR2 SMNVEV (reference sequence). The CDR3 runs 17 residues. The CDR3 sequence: CASSPRLAGAMRNEQFF. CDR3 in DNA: TGTGCCAGCAGTCCACGACTAGCGGGAGCTATGAGGAATGAGCAGTTCTTC.

The CDR3 DNA follows: TGTGCCAGCAGCCTCCCGGGAGCCTTACAAGAGACCCAGTACTTC. The encoded protein is CASSLPGALQETQYF. The V call is TRBV3-1, the J call TRBJ2-5; tentative D call: TRBD2 (6 bases). V lost 4 bases to trimming and J lost 2 bases, with 14 bases between them. Germline V gene data show CDR1 as LGHDT and CDR2 as YNNKEL (reference sequence). CDR3 size: 15 residues.